The sequence of this T cell receptor (beta chain) was determined in a study of T cells in Graves' hyperthyroidism and ophthalmopathy. TCR beta CDR3 sequences were amplified from RNA transcripts. With the HTBI primer set, the TCR CDR3 went through a first round of RT-PCR. A single record per CDR3 protein comes from TCRdb applying MiXCR to the multiplex PCR reads. Among hundreds of thousands of distinct CDR3 sequences listed, over 12% were seen once. The V and J ends lost 7 bases and 1 base respectively, with 13 bases between them. The CDR3 is 14 residues long. The germline V gene encodes CDR1 LNHDA and CDR2 SQIVND (reference sequence).

The V and J genes are TRBV19 and TRBJ1-1; D might be TRBD1 (6 bases). Sequenced material: blood. The sequence was collected from a woman in her forties with Graves' ophthalmopathy. DNA for the CDR3: TGTGCCAGTAATTGGGGCAGGGGGAACACTGAAGCTTTCTTT. It yields the protein CASNWGRGNTEAFF.